This T cell receptor beta chain was retrieved from a study of blood T cell repertoires in COVID-19. Across the study: Material from acute and convalescent COVID-19 was sourced from the United States, Italy and Spain. PBMCs, B-cell-depleted T cells, or T cells were the source of the cDNA or gDNA that made up the material.

Original processing notes: Estimates of nucleated cell counts were drawn from the amplification of reference gene primers. Some clones are missing from TCRdb's copy, which holds only in-frame ones; the method was immunoSEQ multiplex PCR. The V and J calls and clone size come from that table; D and trimming were worked out from the DNA. This sample has about 160,000 clones; over 75% occur once, and the top ten carry approximately 11%. The CDR3 sequence is 15 residues long. Germline-derived CDR1 and CDR2 are ENHRY and SYGVKD. The J segment lost 0 bases and the V segment lost 10 bases, leaving 8 bases of the junction unmatched.

V gene TRBV10-3 combines with J gene TRBJ1-3; 8 positions agree with TRBD1. Material: peripheral blood. This receptor was taken from a human donor in a cohort sampled during active COVID-19. The CDR3 spells CATWTGPSSGNTIYF. The DNA of the CDR3 is TGTGCCACTTGGACAGGGCCTTCCTCTGGAAACACCATATATTTT.